Presented here are 3 T cell receptor beta chains from one specimen sequenced in a study of STAT3 mutations in large granular lymphocyte leukemia. General study results and limits: Every T-cell large granular lymphocyte leukemia patient had at least one immunodominant TCR beta clonotype.

Their recognized antigens are unknown. Repertoires were generated with immunoSEQ multiplex PCR, while TCRdb's copy carries only in-frame clones and drops some. There are about 5,100 clones in the sample; 60% to 80% occur only once, and around 48% lies in the top ten. Sequenced input: PBMCs. These receptors originate from a human donor with T large granular lymphocyte leukemia. Some clones in this sample may be carry-over from other donors' samples.

This clone has just a few counts. The chain combines TRBV5-1 with TRBJ2-7; D may be TRBD1 (6 bases). V gave up 6 bases and J gave up 0 bases, with 16 bases separating them. This CDR3 is built from 15 residues. Germline V gene data show CDR1 as SGHRS and CDR2 as YFSETQ. The chain's CDR3 is CASKQAGDRSYEQYF. CDR3 DNA sequence: TGCGCCAGCAAGCAGGCAGGGGATCGCTCCTACGAGCAGTACTTC. Combining the CDR3 with reference TRBV5-1 and TRBJ2-7 gives the whole variable domain KAGVTQTPRYLIKTRGQQVTLSCSPISGHRSVSWYQQTPGQGLQFLFEYFSETQRNKGNFPGRFSGRQFSNSRSEMNVSTLELGDSALYLCASKQAGDRSYEQYFGPGTRLTVT.

The genes are TRBV5-1 and TRBJ1-1; TRBD1 agrees at 7 bases. V was clipped by 1 base and J by 4 bases; unmatched bases: 7. The CDR3 length is 15 residues. Germline V gene sequence: CDR1 SGHRS, CDR2 YFSETQ. The CDR3 reads CASSLRGLGGTEAFF. CDR3 DNA sequence: TGCGCCAGCAGCTTGAGGGGGCTGGGTGGCACTGAAGCTTTCTTT.

V usage is TRBV5-4 and J usage is TRBJ2-5; 10 bases are a match to TRBD2. The V gene's germline CDR1 is SGHNT and CDR2 YYREEE (reference sequence). This CDR3 region has 14 residues. V shed 4 bases and J 3 bases; nucleotides not matched to a gene: 3. For the CDR3, the DNA is TGTGCCAGCAGCCCTAGCGGGGGAAAAGAGACCCAGTACTTC. It is translated as CASSPSGGKETQYF.